The 6 T cell receptor beta chains in this list originate from one sample, sequenced in a study of PD-1 blockade in classical Hodgkin lymphoma (dated by TCRdb to the early 2020s). According to the study, the label for this sample's time point signals: cycle 4 day 1 (C4D1), after five to seven weeks of nivolumab. Every trial patient had relapsed following autologous stem cell transplantation, and prior brentuximab vedotin exposure was what differed among cohorts A, B and C. A Miltenyi CD4+ T cell isolation kit was used for magnetic negative selection to purify CD4+ T cells from thawed PBMCs. Library method: the immunoSEQ multiplex PCR assay. The table was pulled from immuneACCESS by TCRdb, which kept in-frame rearrangements only. Such tables lose some clones; where checked, under half of the loss comes from unresolved V genes, and the rest has no known cause. The sample contains around 30,000 clones, approximately 90% of them found a single time. Jointly, the top ten make up approximately 0.3% of the sample.

Sequencing was performed on CD4+ T cells from blood, taken before the fourth cycle of nivolumab. Receptor source: a human donor with classical Hodgkin lymphoma.

The rearrangement uses TRBV6-5 and TRBJ1-3; a possible D gene is TRBD1 (6 bases). There are 13 residues in the CDR3. The germline gives CDR1 MNHEY, CDR2 SVGAGI. V was trimmed by 7 bases and J by 4 bases, leaving 11 bases between them. Here the CDR3 DNA reads TGTGCCAGCACCGGGGGCGCCGGAAACACCATATATTTT. Encoded protein: CASTGGAGNTIYF.

This chain uses TRBV19 with TRBJ1-1; 8 nucleotides agree with TRBD1. This CDR3 spans 15 amino acids. The V segment lost 5 bases and the J segment 3 bases; nucleotides outside the gene matches: 8. Germline CDR1 LNHDA, CDR2 SQIVND (reference sequence). Here the CDR3 DNA reads TGTGCCAGTAGTTGGACAGGGTCTGTGGACACTGAAGCTTTCTTT. This sequence encodes CASSWTGSVDTEAFF.

The chain uses TRBV5-1 and TRBJ2-5, with D perhaps matching TRBD2 (6 bases). The CDR3 runs to 13 residues. V dropped 2 bases and J dropped 5 bases, with 10 bases sitting between them. Germline CDR1 and CDR2: SGHRS and YFSETQ. The CDR3 loop is CASSFGGGETQYF. The DNA for the CDR3 is TGCGCCAGCAGCTTCGGGGGTGGGGAGACCCAGTACTTC.

The V gene is TRBV29-1, the J gene TRBJ2-7; TRBD2 matches at 7 bases. CDR3 length equals 12 residues. Germline assignment: CDR1 SQVTM and CDR2 ANQGSEA. J was trimmed by 2 bases and V by 7 bases; bases with no gene match: 5. CDR3 region: CSASTSPYEQYF. CDR3 coding DNA: TGCAGCGCCTCGACTAGCCCCTACGAGCAGTACTTC.

V is TRBV29-1 and J is TRBJ1-5; weak D call: TRBD1 (5 bases). The ends were cut back, 5 bases at V and 4 bases at J, with 15 bases in the middle. Germline CDR1 SQVTM, CDR2 ANQGSEA. The CDR3 is made up of 14 amino acids. CDR3 nucleotide sequence: TGCAGCGTTTCCCAGGGACCGGCAAATCAGCCCCAGCATTTT. This encodes CSVSQGPANQPQHF.

The chain couples TRBV10-3 to TRBJ2-3, with TRBD2 identical over 8 bases. The CDR3 consists of 13 residues. Germline V gene sequence: CDR1 ENHRY, CDR2 SYGVKD. V shed 6 bases and J 6 bases; nucleotides not matched to a gene: 5. This CDR3 is CAIRPSGSDTQYF. In DNA form, the CDR3 reads TGTGCCATCAGACCCAGCGGGAGCGATACGCAGTATTTT.